One sample yielded the 9 T cell receptor beta chains listed below, sequenced in a study of T-cell reconstitution after alpha-beta-depleted transplantation in children. Preparation of the TCRbeta library used unique molecular identifiers. TCRdb passed the PCR reads through MiXCR, listing each CDR3 protein once. The data contain 700,000 or so distinct CDR3 sequences, over 10% of them singletons. Specimen: PBMCs, collected before TCRalphabeta/CD19-depleted stem cell transplant. These receptors were collected from a girl aged 2-9 years with congenital amegakaryocytic thrombocytopenia, due to receive a stem cell transplant.

Many counts were recorded for this clonotype. The gene calls are TRBV20-1 and TRBJ2-5; D call uncertain. Trimming pared 3 bases from V and 1 base from J, leaving 6 bases between. The germline V gene encodes CDR1 DFQATT and CDR2 SNEGSKA (reference sequence). The CDR3 consists of 12 residues. CDR3 nucleotide sequence: TGCAGTGCTAGTGAGTTCCAAGAGACCCAGTACTTC. Translated: CSASEFQETQYF.

A few counts support this clonotype. The chain has TRBV4-1 and TRBJ2-1; D assignment may be TRBD1 or TRBD2 (5 bases each). V lost 1 base and J lost 0, with 16 bases in between. Per the germline V gene, CDR1 is MGHRA and CDR2 is YSYEKL. CDR3 size: 18 residues. The CDR3 DNA is TGCGCCAGCAGCCAAGGCTTACTAGGGGAAGGCTCCTACAATGAGCAGTTCTTC. Protein product: CASSQGLLGEGSYNEQFF.

This clonotype showed up just a few times. This chain connects TRBV19 to TRBJ2-7; D ambiguous. This CDR3 comprises 13 residues. The germline gives CDR1 LNHDA, CDR2 SQIVND (reference sequence). Trimming removed 8 bases at V and 6 bases at J, with 17 bases between. CDR3 coding DNA: TGTGCCAGTGGATATTCGTCACGAGGCGAGCAGTACTTC. Its translation is CASGYSSRGEQYF.

The chain couples TRBV5-1 to TRBJ1-1; no definite D call. The CDR3 spans 13 residues. Between the trimmed V and J ends, which lost 4 bases and 1 base, there was a span of 8 bases. Germline lookup yields CDR1 SGHRS and CDR2 YFSETQ. The CDR3 sequence: CASSRVTNTEAFF. For the CDR3, the DNA is TGCGCCAGCAGCCGCGTGACGAACACTGAAGCTTTCTTT.

There are many counts of this clonotype. The chain employs TRBV20-1 and TRBJ2-7, with D perhaps TRBD1 or TRBD2 (5 bases each). Trimming shortened V by 2 bases and J by 3 bases, and 17 bases separated the two germline ends. There are 15 residues in the CDR3. Germline loops: CDR1 DFQATT, CDR2 SNEGSKA (reference sequence). The chain's CDR3 is CSARYGTEQGYEQYF. DNA of the CDR3: TGCAGTGCTAGATATGGGACCGAGCAGGGCTACGAGCAGTACTTC.

This clonotype was found many times. The chain links TRBV5-1 to TRBJ1-1, with D hard to call. The germline gives CDR1 SGHRS, CDR2 YFSETQ. The CDR3 covers 16 residues. V lost 1 base and J lost 1, with 14 bases in between. Here the CDR3 DNA reads TGCGCCAGCAGCTTGTTTCTCAGAATCGGGAACACTGAAGCTTTCTTT. This encodes CASSLFLRIGNTEAFF.

There are many counts of this clonotype. V usage is TRBV10-3 and J usage is TRBJ2-3; D perhaps matches TRBD1 (5 bases). Germline V lookup: CDR1 ENHRY, CDR2 SYGVKD. This CDR3 spans 13 amino acids. With 6 bases removed from V and 4 bases from J, the gap between germline ends came to 11 bases. CDR3 sequence: CAISTGFSDTQYF. CDR3 coding DNA: TGTGCCATCAGCACAGGTTTTTCAGATACGCAGTATTTT.

This chain uses TRBV20-1 with TRBJ2-1; 13 positions agree with TRBD2. V dropped 6 bases and J dropped 0; count of bases not matched to a gene: 8. Germline V gives CDR1 DFQATT, CDR2 SNEGSKA (reference sequence). The CDR3 has 17 amino acids. The CDR3 loop is CSAYPGTSGVSYNEQFF. The CDR3 DNA reads as TGCAGTGCATATCCCGGGACTAGCGGGGTCTCCTACAATGAGCAGTTCTTC.

This clonotype has a handful of counts. This CDR3 reads CASSLGKGTSGRSNEQFF. The CDR3 coding sequence is TGCGCCAGCAGCTTGGGGAAAGGGACTAGCGGGAGATCTAATGAGCAGTTCTTC. The V gene is TRBV5-1, the J gene TRBJ2-1, with 14 positions matching TRBD2. The CDR3 has 18 residues. V lost 0 bases and J lost 7; bases outside the gene matches: 9. From germline, CDR1 is SGHRS and CDR2 YFSETQ.